The 18 T cell receptor beta chains below all came from one sample that was sequenced in a study of blood T cell repertoires in COVID-19 (TCRdb year 2020). Receptor amplification or capture employed the immunoSEQ multiplex PCR assay. TCRdb re-hosts the immuneACCESS table, in-frame sequences only. Its copies lack some clones; in the studies checked, an unresolved V gene accounts for under half of them, and the cause for the rest is not known. The sample contains over 150,000 clones, around 83% of them found a single time. The ten biggest clones cover 5% to 7.5% of the sample. Sequenced sample: PBMCs or T cells enriched from blood (not recorded which). The origin of the receptors is a man aged 40-49 years who had recovered from COVID-19.

The gene calls are TRBV12-3 or TRBV12-4 and TRBJ1-2, with D maybe TRBD1 (6 bases). This CDR3 has 13 amino acids. The ends were cut back, 5 bases at V and 7 bases at J, with 14 bases in the middle. The CDR3 DNA reads as TGTGCCAGCAGTGTGACTGGGACACTTGGCTACACCTTC. Its protein is CASSVTGTLGYTF.

The rearrangement joins TRBV27 to TRBJ1-1, with D possibly being TRBD1 (5 bases). The germline V gene has CDR1 MNHEY and CDR2 SMNVEV (reference sequence). The CDR3 length is 16 residues. Trimming left V 8 bases short and J 5 bases short, with 24 bases between. The CDR3 nucleotides read TGTGCCAGCGCAGCCTTCCAGGGCTTACTGAGTACTGAAGCTTTCTTT. Translated, it gives CASAAFQGLLSTEAFF.

The V call is TRBV3-1 (or the pseudogene TRBV3-2), the J call TRBJ2-1; 9 bases are a match to TRBD2. J was trimmed by 5 bases and V by 8 bases; bases with no gene match: 4. Germline V gene lookup returns CDR1 LGHDT and CDR2 YNNKEL (reference sequence). This CDR3 is built from 13 residues. CDR3 nucleotides: TGTGCCAGCGGAATAGCGGGGGACAATGAGCAGTTCTTC. Translating gives CASGIAGDNEQFF.

The chain is built from TRBV7-8 and TRBJ1-5, with a weak D call TRBD1 (5 bases). This CDR3 comprises 15 residues. Germline-derived CDR1 and CDR2 are SGHVS and FQNEAQ. The V gene lost 5 bases and the J gene lost 0 bases, with 11 bases spanning the gap. CDR3 loop: CASSTTEYSNQPQHF. CDR3 bases: TGTGCCAGCAGCACGACAGAATATAGCAATCAGCCCCAGCATTTT.

The chain has TRBV12-3 or TRBV12-4 and TRBJ2-3; TRBD2 aligns across 12 bases. This CDR3 is built from 13 residues. The junction had 0 bases not matched to a gene; V was cut back by 6 bases and J by 5 bases. CDR3 protein: CASRLAGGDTQYF. The CDR3 nucleotides are TGTGCCAGCAGACTAGCGGGAGGAGATACGCAGTATTTT.

The CDR3 here is CASSLEGQGAYEQYF. The DNA for the CDR3 is TGTGCCAGCAGCTTGGAGGGACAGGGGGCATACGAGCAGTACTTC. The chain uses TRBV7-9 and TRBJ2-7, with 12 bases that match TRBD1. Germline V lookup: CDR1 SEHNR, CDR2 FQNEAQ (reference sequence). V shed 3 bases and J 4 bases; nucleotides not matched to a gene: 4. This CDR3 spans 15 amino acids.

This chain uses TRBV7-2 with TRBJ1-5; a possible D gene is TRBD1 (6 bases). Germline V gene lookup returns CDR1 SGHTA and CDR2 FQGNSA. The V and J ends lost 5 bases and 4 bases respectively, with 12 bases between them. The CDR3 contains 14 residues. The CDR3 nucleotides are TGTGCCAGCAGCCTCGGGGGGCGAAATCAGCCCCAGCATTTT. It encodes CASSLGGRNQPQHF. Full variable domain (rest looked up from reference TRBV7-2 and TRBJ1-5): GAGVSQSPSNKVTEKGKDVELRCDPISGHTALYWYRQSLGQGLEFLIYFQGNSAPDKSGLPSDRFSAERTGGSVSTLTIQRTQQEDSAVYLCASSLGGRNQPQHFGDGTRLSIL.

Only one count was recorded for this clone. The gene calls are TRBV12-3 or TRBV12-4 and TRBJ1-2; D unclear. Trimming removed 5 bases from V and 6 bases from J, with 4 bases in between. The CDR3 spans 10 residues. The CDR3 DNA is TGTGCCAGCAGTCCCGATGGCTACACCTTC. It encodes CASSPDGYTF.

The chain carries TRBV7-9 and TRBJ2-7; no definite D call. The germline V gene has CDR1 SEHNR and CDR2 FQNEAQ (reference sequence). This CDR3 comprises 11 residues. With 5 bases removed from V and 7 bases from J, the gap between germline ends came to 9 bases. CDR3 protein: CASSPQEEQYF. The CDR3 DNA reads TGTGCCAGCAGCCCCCAAGAGGAGCAGTACTTC.

The V call is TRBV27, the J call TRBJ2-5, with TRBD2 identical over 8 bases. The V segment lost 2 bases and the J segment 2 bases; nucleotides outside the gene matches: 4. This CDR3 comprises 15 residues. Germline CDR1 is MNHEY and CDR2 is SMNVEV (reference sequence). Written as DNA, the CDR3 is TGTGCCAGCAGTTTAGCGGGGGGAATTCAAGAGACCCAGTACTTC. Its translation: CASSLAGGIQETQYF.

The chain recombines TRBV5-1 with TRBJ1-1, with a weak D call TRBD1 (6 bases). Germline CDR1 reads SGHRS; CDR2 reads YFSETQ. The CDR3 has 16 residues. Deletions cut 1 base from V and 4 bases from J, with 17 bases between. Here the CDR3 DNA reads TGCGCCAGCAGCTTGACCAGGGGAGGGGTCGGCACTGAAGCTTTCTTT. Encoded protein: CASSLTRGGVGTEAFF.

This chain uses TRBV3-1 (or the pseudogene TRBV3-2) with TRBJ2-2; TRBD1 is a possible D gene (5 bases). Germline loops: CDR1 LGHDT, CDR2 YNNKEL (reference sequence). V lost 2 bases, J lost 6 bases, and 19 bases lay in between. This CDR3 has 17 residues. The CDR3 sequence is CASSQSPGRERPGELFF. As DNA, the CDR3 is TGTGCCAGCAGCCAATCCCCCGGCAGGGAACGTCCCGGGGAGCTGTTTTTT.

The chain carries TRBV19 and TRBJ2-5, with 7 bases aligning to TRBD1. The length of the CDR3 is 15 residues. The junction had 13 bases not matched to a gene; V was cut back by 10 bases and J by 2 bases. CDR1 is LNHDA, CDR2 SQIVND, per germline (reference sequence). CDR3 loop: CATSTGQRVQETQYF. The CDR3 nucleotides are TGTGCCACCTCCACGGGACAGCGTGTTCAAGAGACCCAGTACTTC.

This chain joins TRBV27 and TRBJ2-5, with 7 bases that match TRBD2. The V gene's germline CDR1 is MNHEY and CDR2 SMNVEV (reference sequence). This CDR3 contains 15 residues. V trimming: 6 bases; J trimming: 2 bases; junction bases outside the gene matches: 9. The CDR3: CASSRAPGLQETQYF. CDR3 DNA sequence: TGTGCCAGCAGCCGAGCACCGGGACTACAAGAGACCCAGTACTTC.

V usage is TRBV11-2 and J usage is TRBJ1-4; the D gene is possibly TRBD1 (6 bases). Germline-derived CDR1 and CDR2 are SGHAT and FQNNGV. Trimming took 5 bases from V and 10 from J, leaving 14 bases between them. The CDR3 has 13 residues. The CDR3 sequence is CASSPRTEGKLFF. CDR3 nucleotide sequence: TGTGCCAGCAGCCCAAGGACAGAAGGAAAACTGTTTTTT. Together with reference TRBV11-2 and TRBJ1-4, the CDR3 gives the full variable domain: EAGVAQSPRYKIIEKRQSVAFWCNPISGHATLYWYQQILGQGPKLLIQFQNNGVVDDSQLPKDRFSAERLKGVDSTLKIQPAKLEDSAVYLCASSPRTEGKLFFGSGTQLSVL.

The chain couples TRBV9 to TRBJ2-1, with a tentative D call TRBD2 (5 bases). This CDR3 has 15 amino acids. The V gene's germline CDR1 is SGDLS and CDR2 YYNGEE. V lost 0 bases, J lost 9 bases, and 16 bases lay in between. CDR3 sequence reads: CASSVVAGHGGEQFF. In DNA form, the CDR3 reads TGTGCCAGCAGCGTAGTAGCAGGCCACGGAGGTGAGCAGTTCTTC.

This chain uses TRBV15 with TRBJ2-7; D call uncertain. Germline-derived CDR1 and CDR2 are LNHNV and YYDKDF (reference sequence). Trimming removed 0 bases from V and 1 base from J, with 4 bases in between. This CDR3 region has 13 residues. The chain's CDR3 is CATSRDLSYEQYF. The CDR3 bases are TGTGCCACCAGCAGAGATCTGTCCTACGAGCAGTACTTC.

The chain couples TRBV27 to TRBJ1-2; weak D call: TRBD1 (6 bases). The CDR3 length is 13 residues. Germline loops: CDR1 MNHEY, CDR2 SMNVEV (reference sequence). V was shortened by 8 bases and J by 3 bases, with 13 bases between the two germline ends. The CDR3 DNA is TGTGCCAGCGGGATGGGGGCCTACTATGGCTACACCTTC. Its protein product is CASGMGAYYGYTF.